This T cell receptor (beta chain) stems from a study of cytomegalovirus exposure and HLA in healthy donors. This PCR relied on a set of 60 Vbeta primers and 13 Jbeta primers. Original processing notes: Unique TCR beta chains totaled roughly 81 million in a later count, with 8.5 million to 12 million of them shared. Data came from immunoSEQ multiplex PCR; TCRdb stores just in-frame clones and leaves some out. The D gene and trimming were derived from the DNA, and the V and J assignments and clone size from that table. The table shows about 120,000 clones, with over 65% occurring only once. General observations from the study: Previous analysis showed most TCR beta V segments were productive about 90% or about 30% of the time. A later analysis showed HLA-associated TCR beta chains outstripping equally common others in clonal expansion. Association of a missense DCLRE1C variant with TCR beta V- and J-gene trimming was reported in a later analysis.

CDR1 is MNHNS, CDR2 SASEGT, per germline. V lost 4 bases and J lost 8, with 20 bases in between. The CDR3 contains 15 residues. On this clone: What it recognizes is unknown.

This chain uses TRBV6-1 with TRBJ1-1; D might be TRBD1 (5 bases). Material: PBMCs. The receptor's source is a female donor in good health and CMV-seronegative. CDR3 residues: CASSAPTQGGQEAFF. The CDR3 DNA reads TGTGCCAGCAGTGCCCCGACTCAGGGAGGGCAGGAAGCTTTCTTT.